A single sample gave rise to the 16 T cell receptor beta chains below, sequenced in a study of blood T cell repertoires in COVID-19. The method was immunoSEQ multiplex PCR; TCRdb's version includes in-frame clones alone and lacks a portion of them. Of about 190,000 clones in the sample, approximately 86% were seen once. Material: peripheral blood. These receptor sequences come from a middle-aged man with active or convalescent COVID-19.

The chain recombines TRBV27 with TRBJ1-4, with D possibly matching TRBD1 (5 bases). CDR3 length equals 14 residues. V dropped 7 bases and J dropped 6 bases, with 15 bases sitting between them. Germline V CDR1 and CDR2: MNHEY, SMNVEV (reference sequence). For the CDR3, the DNA is TGTGCCAGCAAAAGGCCAGGGCCGTATGAAAAACTGTTTTTT. Translation gives CASKRPGPYEKLFF.

The CDR3 region has the DNA TGTGCCAGCAGCTCGATGGGGACAGGGCAATCACCCCTCCACTTT. Its translation is CASSSMGTGQSPLHF. The chain links TRBV7-9 to TRBJ1-6; 9 bases agree with TRBD1. This CDR3 contains 15 residues. Trimming removed 4 bases from V and 10 bases from J; junction bases left unmatched: 8. Per germline, CDR1 SEHNR and CDR2 FQNEAQ (reference sequence).

The rearrangement joins TRBV24-1 to TRBJ1-5; 7 nucleotides match TRBD1. V was pared by 5 bases and J by 0 bases, with 3 bases of the junction left unmatched. CDR3 length: 15 amino acids. Germline V gene lookup returns CDR1 KGHDR and CDR2 SFDVKD. The DNA for the CDR3 is TGTGCCACCAGTGGGGACAGTCATAGCAATCAGCCCCAGCATTTT. It specifies CATSGDSHSNQPQHF.

The chain is built from TRBV3-1 (or the pseudogene TRBV3-2) and TRBJ2-7; D is possibly TRBD1 (6 bases). With 1 base removed from V and 5 bases from J, the gap between germline ends came to 9 bases. In germline, CDR1 is LGHDT, CDR2 YNNKEL (reference sequence). The CDR3 is made up of 13 amino acids. The CDR3 sequence is CASSQVQGNEQYF. The CDR3 nucleotides read TGTGCCAGCAGCCAAGTGCAGGGGAACGAGCAGTACTTC.

The J gene is TRBJ2-1, the V gene TRBV7-3; 7 bases are a match to TRBD1. This CDR3 region has 16 residues. Germline CDR1 SGHTA, CDR2 FQGTGA. V shed 5 bases and J 0 bases; nucleotides not matched to a gene: 7. CDR3 region: CASSRQGGTSYNEQFF. The CDR3, as DNA: TGTGCCAGCAGCCGACAAGGGGGCACCTCCTACAATGAGCAGTTCTTC.

The genes are TRBV12-3 or TRBV12-4 and TRBJ1-1, with 7 nucleotides matching TRBD1. The CDR3 runs to 13 residues. The V gene end was trimmed by 5 bases and the J gene end by 5 bases; junction bases not matched to a gene: 5. For the CDR3, the DNA is TGTGCCAGCAGTAGGACAGGAGGGACTGAAGCTTTCTTT. Encoded protein: CASSRTGGTEAFF.

The V gene is TRBV19, the J gene TRBJ1-2; the D is unclear. Germline V lookup: CDR1 LNHDA, CDR2 SQIVND (reference sequence). The V gene lost 8 bases and the J gene lost 7 bases, with 20 bases spanning the gap. This CDR3 contains 14 residues. The CDR3 DNA reads as TGTGCCAGTGCAGACTGGAAGAGAGTGAGTGGCTACACCTTC. This encodes CASADWKRVSGYTF.

The gene calls are TRBV30 and TRBJ2-5; 7 positions match TRBD2. The CDR3 loop spans 13 amino acids. Germline-derived CDR1 and CDR2 are GTSNPN and SVGIG (reference sequence). Unmatched junction bases numbered 6, after V lost 8 bases and J lost 0 bases. CDR3 coding DNA: TGTGCCCGCGCGGGGGAGAACCAAGAGACCCAGTACTTC. Translated, it gives CARAGENQETQYF. Together with reference TRBV30 and TRBJ2-5, the CDR3 gives the full variable domain: SQTIHQWPATLVQPVGSPLSLECTVEGTSNPNLYWYRQAAGRGLQLLFYSVGIGQISSEVPQNLSASRPQDRQFILSSKKLLLSDSGFYLCARAGENQETQYFGPGTRLLVL.

The chain joins TRBV21-1 to TRBJ2-3; TRBD1 is the table's D call and was not checked against the DNA. TRBV21-1 has pseudogene status. The CDR3 sequence is 17 residues long. The CDR3 coding sequence is TGTGCCAGCAGCAAAGTCGGACAGGGGCCCGGACTTGATACGCAGTATTTT. Translated, it gives CASSKVGQGPGLDTQYF.

This chain connects TRBV5-1 to TRBJ1-1; the match to TRBD1 covers 7 bases. This CDR3 has 18 residues. Unmatched junction bases numbered 15, after V lost 3 bases and J lost 1 base. CDR1 is SGHRS and CDR2 is YFSETQ in the germline V gene. CDR3 amino acids: CASSWDKDREKGNTEAFF. CDR3 coding DNA: TGCGCCAGCAGCTGGGATAAAGACAGGGAGAAAGGGAACACTGAAGCTTTCTTT.

This clone was seen once. The V and J genes are TRBV10-2 and TRBJ1-2; the D gene is possibly TRBD1 (5 bases). The ends were cut back, 6 bases at V and 6 bases at J, with 14 bases in the middle. This CDR3 has 13 amino acids. Germline V gene lookup returns CDR1 WSHSY and CDR2 SAAADI. The CDR3 loop is CASRGGAEDGYTF. The CDR3 coding sequence is TGCGCCAGCAGGGGAGGGGCGGAGGATGGCTACACCTTC.

This clone occurred once. The V gene is TRBV7-9, the J gene TRBJ2-7; D is perhaps TRBD1 (6 bases). V was pared by 4 bases and J by 4 bases, with 20 bases between. CDR1 is SEHNR, CDR2 FQNEAQ, per germline (reference sequence). The CDR3 spans 16 residues. CDR3 bases: TGTGCCAGCAGCTACAGCACGGGACAATGGGCATACGAGCAGTACTTC. This encodes CASSYSTGQWAYEQYF. The variable domain in full, completed from reference TRBV7-9 and TRBJ2-7, reads DTGVSQNPRHKITKRGQNVTFRCDPISEHNRLYWYRQTLGQGPEFLTYFQNEAQLEKSRLLSDRFSAERPKGSFSTLEIQRTEQGDSAMYLCASSYSTGQWAYEQYFGPGTRLTVT.

About this clone itself: The conserved phenylalanine or tryptophan normally closing the CDR3 is absent here, so this likely arose from a read error. The DNA is omitted, as the CDR3 cannot be located on it reliably, and the CDR3 follows TCRdb's listing. V usage is TRBV28 and J usage is TRBJ1-1; the D call TRBD1 from the table was never checked on the DNA. Germline CDR1 MDHEN, CDR2 SYDVKM. The CDR3 has 14 amino acids, counting both end residues. This CDR3 is CASSTTSSGQGKFV.

The rearrangement uses TRBV5-1 and TRBJ1-4, with 9 bases identical to TRBD1. Germline CDR1 reads SGHRS; CDR2 reads YFSETQ. V gave up 0 bases and J gave up 8 bases; unmatched junction bases: 8. There are 16 residues in the CDR3. The CDR3 reads CASSLGTGARGEKLFF. The DNA for the CDR3 is TGCGCCAGCAGCTTGGGGACAGGGGCTAGGGGCGAAAAACTGTTTTTT.

V gene TRBV4-3 combines with J gene TRBJ1-2, with D tentatively TRBD1 (6 bases). The CDR3 contains 16 residues. The V gene lost 3 bases and the J gene lost 4 bases, with 18 bases spanning the gap. Germline CDR1 is LGHNA and CDR2 is YSLEER. CDR3 residues: CASSQTSGEGLYGYTF. The CDR3 bases are TGCGCCAGCAGCCAGACTTCAGGGGAGGGACTCTATGGCTACACCTTC.

A single count supports this clone. The genes are TRBV19 and TRBJ2-7; possibly TRBD1 for D (5 bases). CDR1 LNHDA and CDR2 SQIVND come from the germline V gene (reference sequence). The length of the CDR3 is 12 residues. Trimming took 4 bases from V and 5 from J, leaving 9 bases between them. CDR3 sequence reads: CASSSRVDEQYF. CDR3 nucleotide sequence: TGTGCCAGTAGTAGCAGGGTCGACGAGCAGTACTTC.